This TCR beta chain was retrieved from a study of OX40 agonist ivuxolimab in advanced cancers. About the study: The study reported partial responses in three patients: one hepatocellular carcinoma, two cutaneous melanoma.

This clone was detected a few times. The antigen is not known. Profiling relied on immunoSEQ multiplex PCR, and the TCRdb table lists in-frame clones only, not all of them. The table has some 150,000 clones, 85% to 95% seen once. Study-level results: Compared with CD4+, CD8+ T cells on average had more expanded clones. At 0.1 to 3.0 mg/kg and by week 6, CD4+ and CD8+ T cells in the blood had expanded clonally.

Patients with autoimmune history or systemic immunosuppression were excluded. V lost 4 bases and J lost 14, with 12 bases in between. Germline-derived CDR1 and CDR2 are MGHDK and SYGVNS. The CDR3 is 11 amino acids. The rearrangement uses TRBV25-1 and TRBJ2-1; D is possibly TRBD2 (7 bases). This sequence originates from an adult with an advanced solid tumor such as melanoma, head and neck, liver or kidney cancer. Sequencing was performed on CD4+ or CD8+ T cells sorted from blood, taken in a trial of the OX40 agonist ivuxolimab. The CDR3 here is CASSVGGREFF. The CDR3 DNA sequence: TGTGCCAGCAGTGTAGGGGGGAGGGAGTTCTTC.